The 22 T cell receptor beta chains reported below all come from one sample, sequenced in a study of blood T cells in healthy people across ages. Then a second PCR, running roughly 6 to 12 cycles, was carried out with a sample-barcoded 5' primer and a J-beta primer mix. One entry per CDR3 protein, called by TCRdb with MiXCR from the 5' RACE reads. The sample has approximately 1.5 million distinct CDR3 sequences, about 35% seen once. The sequencing sample was made of blood. These receptor sequences come from a woman aged 30 to 39 in good health.

The chain employs TRBV7-8 and TRBJ1-5; D perhaps matches TRBD1 (6 bases). The CDR3 sequence is 15 residues long. V lost 5 bases, J lost 5 bases, and 16 bases lay in between. CDR1 is SGHVS, CDR2 FQNEAQ, per germline. The CDR3 nucleotides are TGTGCCAGCAGCCATGGACAGCATTCCTATCAGCCCCAGCATTTT. This encodes CASSHGQHSYQPQHF.

This clonotype was found once. At one boundary the junction diverges from the germline segment, which might be a read error. V is TRBV5-1 and J is TRBJ2-5, with D possibly matching TRBD2 (5 bases). Looked up from germline, CDR1 is SGHRS and CDR2 is YFSETQ. This CDR3 has 15 amino acids. The CDR3 is CASGLSGLPTETQYF. For the CDR3, the DNA is TGCGCCAGCGGCTTGTCAGGACTCCCGACAGAGACCCAGTACTTC.

Regarding this clonotype: The junction does not match germline at one end; this may be a read error. This rearrangement joins TRBV27 to TRBJ2-7; 10 bases match TRBD1. Germline lookup yields CDR1 MNHEY and CDR2 SMNVEV (reference sequence). CDR3 length: 15 amino acids. The CDR3 bases are TGTGTCAGCAGTTGGAGACAGGGGGCCTCCTACGAGCAGTACTTC. Its translation is CVSSWRQGASYEQYF.

A few counts support this clonotype. V is TRBV18 and J is TRBJ2-7; D remains unclear. Trimming left V 0 bases short and J 2 bases short, with 8 bases between. Per germline, CDR1 KGHSH and CDR2 LQKENI. The CDR3 covers 14 residues. CDR3 protein: CASSPPNSPYEQYF. DNA for the CDR3: TGTGCCAGCTCACCACCGAACAGCCCCTACGAGCAGTACTTC. Based on the CDR3 plus reference TRBV18 and TRBJ2-7, the full variable domain is NAGVMQNPRHLVRRRGQEARLRCSPMKGHSHVYWYRQLPEEGLKFMVYLQKENIIDESGMPKERFSAEFPKEGPSILRIQQVVRGDSAAYFCASSPPNSPYEQYFGPGTRLTVT.

The table lists this clonotype with a few counts. This chain connects TRBV28 to TRBJ2-7, with D hard to call. The length of the CDR3 is 17 residues. Trimming removed 1 base from V and 0 bases from J, with 16 bases in between. Germline loops: CDR1 MDHEN, CDR2 SYDVKM. CDR3 amino acids: CASSLYLRSKSSYEQYF. The CDR3 nucleotides are TGTGCCAGCAGTTTATACCTGCGGAGTAAGAGCTCCTACGAGCAGTACTTC.

This clonotype was recorded a few times. This rearrangement joins TRBV2 to TRBJ2-6; D not resolved. The CDR3 spans 16 residues. Germline V gives CDR1 SNHLY, CDR2 FYNNEI. The V and J ends lost 3 bases and 0 bases respectively, with 9 bases between them. This CDR3 is CASSESRDSGANVLTF. DNA for the CDR3: TGTGCCAGCAGTGAGTCAAGAGACTCTGGGGCCAACGTCCTGACTTTC.

In this sample, this clonotype turned up a few times. The genes are TRBV2 and TRBJ2-5; 10 bases line up with TRBD2. Looked up from germline, CDR1 is SNHLY and CDR2 is FYNNEI. The CDR3 contains 16 residues. V lost 6 bases to trimming and J lost 1 base; unmatched junction nucleotides: 8. The DNA for the CDR3 is TGTGCCAGCAGATCAACTAGCGGGGCCACCCAAGAGACCCAGTACTTC. Protein: CASRSTSGATQETQYF. Variable domain in full (rest from reference TRBV2 and TRBJ2-5): EPEVTQTPSHQVTQMGQEVILRCVPISNHLYFYWYRQILGQKVEFLVSFYNNEISEKSEIFDDQFSVERPDGSNFTLKIRSTKLEDSAMYFCASRSTSGATQETQYFGPGTRLLVL.

The chain links TRBV7-9 to TRBJ2-1; the match to TRBD1 covers 7 bases. Unmatched junction bases numbered 18, after V lost 0 bases and J lost 13 bases. The CDR3 extends over 17 amino acids. Germline V gives CDR1 SEHNR, CDR2 FQNEAQ (reference sequence). CDR3: CASSLARIWTGPQPQFF. The CDR3 DNA sequence: TGTGCCAGCAGCTTAGCCCGAATCTGGACAGGTCCGCAACCCCAGTTCTTC. Full variable domain (remainder filled in from reference TRBV7-9 and TRBJ2-1): DTGVSQNPRHKITKRGQNVTFRCDPISEHNRLYWYRQTLGQGPEFLTYFQNEAQLEKSRLLSDRFSAERPKGSFSTLEIQRTEQGDSAMYLCASSLARIWTGPQPQFFGPGTRLTVL.

The CDR3 loop reads CATSRATGTYEQYF. CDR3 bases: TGTGCCACCAGCAGAGCGACAGGCACCTACGAGCAGTACTTC. The chain combines TRBV15 with TRBJ2-7; D is possibly TRBD1 (6 bases). Germline values: CDR1 LNHNV, CDR2 YYDKDF (reference sequence). The CDR3 runs 14 residues. With 1 base removed from V and 2 bases from J, the gap between germline ends came to 9 bases.

This clonotype was counted a few times. The chain carries TRBV14 and TRBJ2-5, with D possibly being TRBD1 (7 bases). Germline lookup yields CDR1 SGHDN and CDR2 FVKESK. CDR3 length equals 15 residues. The V and J ends lost 5 bases and 5 bases respectively, with 18 bases between them. The CDR3 is CASSDWTGREETQYF. CDR3 DNA sequence: TGTGCCAGCAGCGACTGGACAGGACGGGAGGAGACCCAGTACTTC.

This clonotype was observed a handful of times. The chain employs TRBV7-6 and TRBJ2-7, with no clear D. The CDR3 covers 14 residues. Looked up from germline, CDR1 is SGHVS and CDR2 is FNYEAQ. V was shortened by 2 bases and J by 3 bases, with 11 bases between the two germline ends. CDR3 amino acids: CASSLSGPFYEQYF. CDR3 bases: TGTGCCAGCAGCTTAAGTGGTCCCTTCTACGAGCAGTACTTC.

Remarks on this clonotype: This may stem from a read error, because a much larger clone lies one nucleotide away. This sequence joins TRBV29-1 and TRBJ2-3; 14 bases are shared with TRBD2. Germline V gene sequence: CDR1 SQVTM, CDR2 ANQGSEA. The CDR3 has 15 residues. Unmatched junction bases numbered 5, after V lost 5 bases and J lost 4 bases. The CDR3 protein is CSVSGTSGSADTQYF. CDR3 bases: TGCAGCGTTTCAGGGACTAGCGGGAGCGCAGATACGCAGTATTTT.

The chain employs TRBV10-3 and TRBJ2-7; 8 nucleotides align to TRBD2. The germline gives CDR1 ENHRY, CDR2 SYGVKD. This CDR3 spans 15 amino acids. Trimming at V came to 5 bases and at J to 1 base, leaving 7 bases not matched to a gene. The chain's CDR3 is CAISKLVAGSYEQYF. As DNA, the CDR3 is TGTGCCATCAGTAAGCTTGTAGCGGGATCCTACGAGCAGTACTTC.

This clonotype was seen a handful of times. This rearrangement joins TRBV4-1 to TRBJ2-3, with D perhaps TRBD1 (5 bases). The CDR3 covers 19 residues. Trimming cost V 2 bases and J 2 bases, with 23 bases left between them. Germline lookup yields CDR1 MGHRA and CDR2 YSYEKL. The CDR3, as DNA: TGCGCCAGCAGCCAATCACCCCTTAGCTACAGGCGTCACACAGATACGCAGTATTTT. Its protein product is CASSQSPLSYRRHTDTQYF.

This clonotype was detected ten times or more. This chain uses TRBV29-1 with TRBJ2-7, with TRBD1 matching over 7 bases. The CDR3 has 16 amino acids. V was pared by 1 base and J by 3 bases, with 12 bases of the junction left unmatched. CDR1 and CDR2 (germline): SQVTM, ANQGSEA. CDR3 region: CSVEGTRTGSGYEQYF. CDR3 nucleotides: TGCAGCGTTGAAGGTACCCGGACAGGTAGTGGCTACGAGCAGTACTTC.

This clonotype was seen a few times. V usage is TRBV9 and J usage is TRBJ2-1, with 7 bases matching TRBD2. The CDR3 totals 13 residues. Germline values: CDR1 SGDLS, CDR2 YYNGEE. V was pared by 7 bases and J by 5 bases, with 6 bases of the junction left unmatched. In DNA, the CDR3 is TGTGCCAGCTCAACTAGCGTCGACAATGAGCAGTTCTTC. This codes for CASSTSVDNEQFF.

The genes are TRBV7-2 and TRBJ1-1; D is possibly TRBD1 (5 bases). V gave up 5 bases and J gave up 4 bases, with 23 bases separating them. Germline V gene lookup returns CDR1 SGHTA and CDR2 FQGNSA. The CDR3 consists of 17 residues. The CDR3 loop reads CASSTNLWGGEGTEAFF. The CDR3 nucleotides are TGTGCCAGCAGCACAAACCTTTGGGGAGGGGAAGGCACTGAAGCTTTCTTT.

This clonotype turned up a few times. This chain connects TRBV5-6 to TRBJ2-7; 7 bases are a match to TRBD1. V shed 4 bases, J shed 7 bases, and the junction held 11 bases outside the gene matches. The CDR3 is made up of 14 amino acids. Germline V CDR1 and CDR2: SGHDT, YYEEEE. The CDR3 here is CASSPNRGAREQYF. DNA of the CDR3: TGTGCCAGCAGCCCTAACAGGGGTGCGAGGGAGCAGTACTTC.

The CDR3 loop is CASSPTGGGWANEQFF. The CDR3 DNA is TGTGCCAGCAGCCCCACAGGGGGCGGCTGGGCCAATGAGCAGTTCTTC. The chain has TRBV5-6 and TRBJ2-1; 9 bases are a match to TRBD1. Germline CDR1 is SGHDT and CDR2 is YYEEEE. The CDR3 has 16 residues. The V gene end was trimmed by 4 bases and the J gene end by 6 bases; junction bases not matched to a gene: 11.

The chain combines TRBV6-6 with TRBJ2-5; D is possibly TRBD1 (5 bases). Trimming cost V 10 bases and J 10 bases, with 25 bases left between them. CDR3 length: 14 residues. CDR1 and CDR2 from the germline V gene are MNHNY and SVGAGI (reference sequence). The DNA of the CDR3 is TGTGCCACCACACCGCTCAGGGAAATGGGGAACCAGTACTTC. Protein sequence: CATTPLREMGNQYF.

This clonotype was seen many times. The V gene is TRBV6-5, the J gene TRBJ2-7, with TRBD2 matching over 7 bases. Germline CDR1 MNHEY, CDR2 SVGAGI. The CDR3 loop spans 15 amino acids. The V and J ends lost 2 bases and 3 bases, in that order; junction bases with no gene match: 7. The CDR3 DNA reads as TGTGCCAGCAGTTACGGGGGGGGGACTGGCTACGAGCAGTACTTC. It translates to CASSYGGGTGYEQYF.

The V gene is TRBV5-1, the J gene TRBJ2-3; 7 positions agree with TRBD1. The CDR3 is 14 residues long. Unmatched junction bases numbered 4, after V lost 0 bases and J lost 6 bases. From germline, CDR1 is SGHRS and CDR2 YFSETQ. The CDR3 reads CASSLERGHDTQYF. The CDR3, as DNA: TGCGCCAGCAGCTTGGAGAGGGGGCACGATACGCAGTATTTT. Full variable domain (rest looked up from reference TRBV5-1 and TRBJ2-3): KAGVTQTPRYLIKTRGQQVTLSCSPISGHRSVSWYQQTPGQGLQFLFEYFSETQRNKGNFPGRFSGRQFSNSRSEMNVSTLELGDSALYLCASSLERGHDTQYFGPGTRLTVL.